These T cell receptor beta chains were read from a single sample in a study of CD8+CD57+ T cells in acquired aplastic anemia. Each CDR3 protein gets one entry after TCRdb re-called the reads with MiXCR. The table lists fewer than 200,000 distinct CDR3 sequences, around 60% of them singletons. Specimen: sorted CD4+, CD8+, or CD8+CD57+ T cells (not recorded which) from PBMCs. These receptors all come from a human donor in good health. Each CDR3 is given with its conserved first and last residue. Each record gives: clone size, D gene, V gene, J gene, CDR3 DNA, CDR3 protein. The D gene is left open where the match is weak. Clone sizes are given selectively: once, few, many, or a class where the clone is expanded.

clone_size: NA
d_call: NA
v_call: TRBV5-1
j_call: TRBJ2-7
cdr3_nt: TGCGCCAGCAGCTTGTACAGCGGAACGCGAGAGCAGTACTTC
cdr3_aa: CASSLYSGTREQYF

clone_size: once
d_call: TRBD2
v_call: TRBV7-8
j_call: TRBJ2-7
cdr3_nt: TGTGCCAGCAGCTTGAGCGGGAGGTTTGGAGACGAGCAGTACTTC
cdr3_aa: CASSLSGRFGDEQYF

clone_size: NA
d_call: NA
v_call: TRBV13
j_call: TRBJ1-2
cdr3_nt: TGTGCCAGCGTTGGTAACTATGGCTACACCTTC
cdr3_aa: CASVGNYGYTF

clone_size: NA
d_call: TRBD1
v_call: TRBV15
j_call: TRBJ2-7
cdr3_nt: TGTGCCACCAGCATCGGGACAGGGATCTACGAGCAGTACTTC
cdr3_aa: CATSIGTGIYEQYF

clone_size: NA
d_call: NA
v_call: TRBV29-1
j_call: TRBJ2-1
cdr3_nt: TGCAGCGTTGAGGATCCGCGTGAGCAGTTCTTC
cdr3_aa: CSVEDPREQFF

clone_size: few
d_call: NA
v_call: TRBV25-1
j_call: TRBJ1-6
cdr3_nt: TGTGCCAGCAGTGGCCCGGGACGTCCTAATTCACCCCTCCACTTT
cdr3_aa: CASSGPGRPNSPLHF

clone_size: NA
d_call: NA
v_call: TRBV7-9
j_call: TRBJ2-7
cdr3_nt: TGTGCCAGCAGCTGGCCCTCGGGGGAGCAGTACTTC
cdr3_aa: CASSWPSGEQYF

clone_size: NA
d_call: NA
v_call: TRBV24-1
j_call: TRBJ2-2
cdr3_nt: TGTGCCACCTCTGCCTGGGGAGCTGTTTTT
cdr3_aa: CATSAWGAVF

clone_size: many
d_call: NA
v_call: TRBV10-1
j_call: TRBJ2-1
cdr3_nt: TGCGCCAGCAGTGATTCGGGAACCAATGAGCAGTTCTTC
cdr3_aa: CASSDSGTNEQFF

clone_size: NA
d_call: NA
v_call: TRBV6-5
j_call: TRBJ1-6
cdr3_nt: TGTGCCAGCAGGTCGCCGGGGGCAGGGACTTCACCCCTCCACTTT
cdr3_aa: CASRSPGAGTSPLHF

clone_size: NA
d_call: NA
v_call: TRBV27
j_call: TRBJ2-1
cdr3_nt: TGTGCCAGCAGTTTAATCGGGGGGCACTACAATGAGCAGTTCTTC
cdr3_aa: CASSLIGGHYNEQFF

clone_size: NA
d_call: NA
v_call: TRBV24-1
j_call: TRBJ1-2
cdr3_nt: TGTGCCACCATGGGGATGAACTATGGCTACACCTTC
cdr3_aa: CATMGMNYGYTF

clone_size: few
d_call: NA
v_call: TRBV7-6
j_call: TRBJ2-7
cdr3_nt: TGTGCCAGCAGCCCTCTGGACGGCTCCTACGAGCAGTACTTC
cdr3_aa: CASSPLDGSYEQYF

clone_size: NA
d_call: NA
v_call: TRBV20-1
j_call: TRBJ1-5
cdr3_nt: TGCAGTGCCGCTAATCGGTCCCAGCATTTT
cdr3_aa: CSAANRSQHF

clone_size: NA
d_call: NA
v_call: TRBV2
j_call: TRBJ2-5
cdr3_nt: TGTGCCACCAGTGACCCCGGCAGGGGAGAGACCCAGTACTTC
cdr3_aa: CATSDPGRGETQYF

clone_size: NA
d_call: NA
v_call: TRBV19
j_call: TRBJ1-5
cdr3_nt: TGTGCCAGTAGTATTCTAGGCAATCAGCCCCAGCATTTT
cdr3_aa: CASSILGNQPQHF

clone_size: NA
d_call: TRBD2
v_call: TRBV30
j_call: TRBJ2-2
cdr3_nt: TGTGCCTGGAGTGTACTTAGCGGGATGGGCACCGGGGAGCTGTTTTTT
cdr3_aa: CAWSVLSGMGTGELFF

clone_size: NA
d_call: TRBD2
v_call: TRBV7-2
j_call: TRBJ2-7
cdr3_nt: TGTGCCAGCAGCCTTCTAGCGGTCTCCTCCTACGAGCAGTACTTC
cdr3_aa: CASSLLAVSSYEQYF

clone_size: NA
d_call: NA
v_call: TRBV9
j_call: TRBJ1-4
cdr3_nt: TGTGCCAGCAGCGCACAATCAACTAATGAAAAACTGTTTTTT
cdr3_aa: CASSAQSTNEKLFF

clone_size: once
d_call: NA
v_call: TRBV19
j_call: TRBJ1-5
cdr3_nt: TGTGCCAGTAGAATAGGGGCAGGGTGGACTGAAGGAATTAGCAATCAGCCCCAGCATTTT
cdr3_aa: CASRIGAGWTEGISNQPQHF

clone_size: NA
d_call: NA
v_call: TRBV6-5
j_call: TRBJ2-1
cdr3_nt: TGTGCCATCAGTTCTAGCGAGATATCCTACAATGAGCAGTTCTTC
cdr3_aa: CAISSSEISYNEQFF

clone_size: few
d_call: NA
v_call: TRBV20-1
j_call: TRBJ2-7
cdr3_nt: TGCAGTGCTAGAGATGGTCAGGGGCGTTTGGACGAGCAGTACTTC
cdr3_aa: CSARDGQGRLDEQYF

clone_size: NA
d_call: NA
v_call: TRBV15
j_call: TRBJ2-7
cdr3_nt: TGTGCCACCAGCAGAGTTGTTGTGGGGACCTACGAGCAGTACTTC
cdr3_aa: CATSRVVVGTYEQYF

clone_size: few
d_call: TRBD2
v_call: TRBV30
j_call: TRBJ2-1
cdr3_nt: TGTGCCTGGGTCGGCGGGAGCTCCTACAATGAGCAGTTCTTC
cdr3_aa: CAWVGGSSYNEQFF

clone_size: NA
d_call: NA
v_call: TRBV15
j_call: TRBJ2-5
cdr3_nt: TGTGCCACCAGCAGAGCGGGCGGGCATTCAGAGACCCAGTACTTC
cdr3_aa: CATSRAGGHSETQYF

clone_size: NA
d_call: TRBD1
v_call: TRBV9
j_call: TRBJ1-2
cdr3_nt: TGTGCCAGCAGCGGCCAGACAGGGGCCGTAGGGAATTTCGGCTACACCTTC
cdr3_aa: CASSGQTGAVGNFGYTF

clone_size: NA
d_call: TRBD1
v_call: TRBV10-3
j_call: TRBJ1-6
cdr3_nt: TGTGCCATCAGTTTAGAGGGAGGGGGCGCCAATTCACCCCTCCACTTT
cdr3_aa: CAISLEGGGANSPLHF

clone_size: NA
d_call: NA
v_call: TRBV29-1
j_call: TRBJ1-2
cdr3_nt: TGCAGCGTTGAATTGGACAGAGGCTATGGCTACACCTTC
cdr3_aa: CSVELDRGYGYTF

clone_size: NA
d_call: NA
v_call: TRBV19
j_call: TRBJ1-5
cdr3_nt: TGTGCCAGTGGTATTTGGAGGCAGAATCAGCCCCAGCATTTT
cdr3_aa: CASGIWRQNQPQHF

clone_size: NA
d_call: NA
v_call: TRBV2
j_call: TRBJ1-3
cdr3_nt: TGTGCCAGCAGGGTCGGGACCTCCTCTGGAAACACCATATATTTT
cdr3_aa: CASRVGTSSGNTIYF

clone_size: many
d_call: NA
v_call: TRBV24-1
j_call: TRBJ1-5
cdr3_nt: TGTGCCACCAGTGATGGGGCCGAGTTCAATCAGCCCCAGCATTTT
cdr3_aa: CATSDGAEFNQPQHF

clone_size: NA
d_call: NA
v_call: TRBV2
j_call: TRBJ1-2
cdr3_nt: TGTGCCAGCAGTGAAGCCTTTGCATACTATGGCTACACCTTC
cdr3_aa: CASSEAFAYYGYTF

clone_size: NA
d_call: NA
v_call: TRBV19
j_call: TRBJ1-2
cdr3_nt: TGTGCCAGTAGTTTTCCACAGGGCGCCTATGGCTACACCTTC
cdr3_aa: CASSFPQGAYGYTF

clone_size: NA
d_call: NA
v_call: TRBV6-1
j_call: TRBJ2-1
cdr3_nt: TGTGCCAGCAGTGAAGCGGAGGTAGTCAATGAGCAGTTCTTC
cdr3_aa: CASSEAEVVNEQFF

clone_size: many
d_call: TRBD1
v_call: TRBV28
j_call: TRBJ2-5
cdr3_nt: TGTGCCAGCAGTTTAGGGGACAGAGGGCCAGAGACCCAGTACTTC
cdr3_aa: CASSLGDRGPETQYF

clone_size: NA
d_call: NA
v_call: TRBV19
j_call: TRBJ2-1
cdr3_nt: TGTGCCAGTAGTATCGATCAGGAGAGGGGTACGGCCTACAATGAGCAGTTCTTC
cdr3_aa: CASSIDQERGTAYNEQFF

clone_size: many
d_call: TRBD1
v_call: TRBV24-1
j_call: TRBJ2-1
cdr3_nt: TGTGCCACCAGTGATCTCTGGGACAGGGGGGATGAGCAGTTCTTC
cdr3_aa: CATSDLWDRGDEQFF

clone_size: NA
d_call: NA
v_call: TRBV7-3
j_call: TRBJ2-6
cdr3_nt: TGTGCCAGCAGCTGGAGAGGGGTGACTGGGGCCAACGTCCTGACTTTC
cdr3_aa: CASSWRGVTGANVLTF

clone_size: few
d_call: TRBD1
v_call: TRBV27
j_call: TRBJ2-7
cdr3_nt: TGTGCCAGCAGTTTCGGGACAGGGGCGTCCGAGCAGTACTTC
cdr3_aa: CASSFGTGASEQYF

clone_size: NA
d_call: NA
v_call: TRBV7-3
j_call: TRBJ2-7
cdr3_nt: TGTGCCAGCAGCTTGCCGGGGGTGTGCGAGCAGTACTTC
cdr3_aa: CASSLPGVCEQYF

clone_size: many
d_call: NA
v_call: TRBV12-3/TRBV12-4
j_call: TRBJ2-7
cdr3_nt: TGTGCCAGCAGTCCCGGCCGGTACTACGAGCAGTACTTC
cdr3_aa: CASSPGRYYEQYF

clone_size: few
d_call: NA
v_call: TRBV7-7
j_call: TRBJ2-1
cdr3_nt: TGTGCCAGCAGCTTAGGGAAGTACAATGAGCAGTTCTTC
cdr3_aa: CASSLGKYNEQFF

clone_size: NA
d_call: NA
v_call: TRBV6-1
j_call: TRBJ1-2
cdr3_nt: TGTGCCAGCAGTTTTAAATATGGCTACACCTTC
cdr3_aa: CASSFKYGYTF

clone_size: many
d_call: TRBD2
v_call: TRBV15
j_call: TRBJ2-1
cdr3_nt: TGTGCCACCAGCAGCGGACTAGCAGCCTACAATGAGCAGTTCTTC
cdr3_aa: CATSSGLAAYNEQFF

clone_size: NA
d_call: NA
v_call: TRBV9
j_call: TRBJ1-5
cdr3_nt: TGTGCCAGCAACCCTTGGGTCAGTCAGCCCCAGCATTTT
cdr3_aa: CASNPWVSQPQHF

clone_size: many
d_call: TRBD2
v_call: TRBV7-3
j_call: TRBJ2-1
cdr3_nt: TGTGCCAGCAGCTTACTAGCGGGAGGCACCTACAATGAGCAGTTCTTC
cdr3_aa: CASSLLAGGTYNEQFF

clone_size: NA
d_call: NA
v_call: TRBV7-9
j_call: TRBJ1-6
cdr3_nt: TGTGCCAGCAGTCGGGAAGGGAATTCACCCCTCCACTTT
cdr3_aa: CASSREGNSPLHF

clone_size: NA
d_call: NA
v_call: TRBV19
j_call: TRBJ1-5
cdr3_nt: TGTGCCAGTAGCTTAGCCAGGGGTGGCAATCAGCCCCAGCATTTT
cdr3_aa: CASSLARGGNQPQHF

clone_size: NA
d_call: NA
v_call: TRBV9
j_call: TRBJ2-5
cdr3_nt: TGTGCCAGCAGCGTAGGGGGCCAGGGGACGGAGACCCAGTACTTC
cdr3_aa: CASSVGGQGTETQYF

clone_size: many
d_call: NA
v_call: TRBV29-1
j_call: TRBJ2-2
cdr3_nt: TGCAGCGTTGAAGATTGTCAGGCCAGGAGCCATTCGAACACCGGGGAGCTGTTTTTT
cdr3_aa: CSVEDCQARSHSNTGELFF

clone_size: NA
d_call: NA
v_call: TRBV5-6
j_call: TRBJ2-7
cdr3_nt: TGTGCCAGCAGCTTCGGTGGATTCTACGAGCAGTACTTC
cdr3_aa: CASSFGGFYEQYF

clone_size: few
d_call: NA
v_call: TRBV15
j_call: TRBJ2-5
cdr3_nt: TGTGCCACCATGGGGGAGATGGGGTCACGAGAGACCCAGTACTTC
cdr3_aa: CATMGEMGSRETQYF

clone_size: NA
d_call: NA
v_call: TRBV28
j_call: TRBJ2-7
cdr3_nt: TGTGCCAGCAGTCCCCACCCTAGCGTACCCTACGAGCAGTACTTC
cdr3_aa: CASSPHPSVPYEQYF

clone_size: many
d_call: NA
v_call: TRBV4-3
j_call: TRBJ2-5
cdr3_nt: TGCGCCAGCAGCCAAGGGGTGGGAGCGAGTAAAGAGACCCAGTACTTC
cdr3_aa: CASSQGVGASKETQYF

clone_size: many
d_call: TRBD2
v_call: TRBV6-6
j_call: TRBJ2-3
cdr3_nt: TGTGCCAGCAGGGGATTGACTAGCGGGGGAAGAGATACGCAGTATTTT
cdr3_aa: CASRGLTSGGRDTQYF

clone_size: many
d_call: NA
v_call: TRBV2
j_call: TRBJ1-1
cdr3_nt: TGTGCCAGCAGTGAAGCCCCCAAGAACACTGAAGCTTTCTTT
cdr3_aa: CASSEAPKNTEAFF

clone_size: NA
d_call: TRBD1
v_call: TRBV5-1
j_call: TRBJ1-6
cdr3_nt: TGCGCCAGCAGCTGGGATGGGACAGGGGATTATTCACCCCTCCACTTT
cdr3_aa: CASSWDGTGDYSPLHF